This T cell receptor beta chain was obtained from a study of regulatory T cells in long-lasting Graves disease. Germline V lookup: CDR1 LNHNV, CDR2 YYDKDF (reference sequence). This CDR3 comprises 17 residues. Trimming removed 1 base at V and 6 bases at J, with 16 bases between. To note about this clonotype: The antigen is undetermined.

Time point given: persistent/refractory GD, antithyroid drugs over 5 years with positive TRAb. Construction of the TCR library relied on RNA isolated from PBMCs. Study outcomes and limitations: Tissue studied was limited to peripheral blood, excluding thyroid tissue. Preferential use of TRBV28, TRBJ1-2 and TRBJ2-5 was seen in persistent disease.

Investigators prepared the TCR beta libraries by applying iRepertoire HTBI primers and Arm-PCR of CDR3 regions. TCRdb fed the multiplex PCR reads into MiXCR, producing one record per CDR3 protein. The sample lists approximately 400,000 distinct CDR3 sequences; around 21% were seen once. The material was peripheral blood mononuclear cells (PBMCs), obtained when the disease was refractory, from a patient treated with antithyroid drugs. The TCR was taken from a female donor with Graves disease. V and J are TRBV15 and TRBJ1-6; D uncertain. CDR3 in DNA: TGTGCCACCAGCAGAGCCATTGGACCGAGACCTAATTCACCCCTCCACTTT. Its translation is CATSRAIGPRPNSPLHF.